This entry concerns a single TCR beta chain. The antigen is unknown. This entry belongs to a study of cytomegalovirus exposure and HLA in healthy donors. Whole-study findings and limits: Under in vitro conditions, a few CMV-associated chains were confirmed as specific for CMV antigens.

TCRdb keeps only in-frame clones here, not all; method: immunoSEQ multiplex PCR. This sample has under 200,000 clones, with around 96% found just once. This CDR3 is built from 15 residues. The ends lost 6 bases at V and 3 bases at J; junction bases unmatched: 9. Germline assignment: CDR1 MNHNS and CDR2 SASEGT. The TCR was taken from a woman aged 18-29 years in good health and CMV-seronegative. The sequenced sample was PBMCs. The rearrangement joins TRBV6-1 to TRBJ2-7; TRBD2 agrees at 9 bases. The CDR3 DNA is TGTGCCAGCAGAGGGGTTAGCGGGGGTCACTACGAGCAGTACTTC. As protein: CASRGVSGGHYEQYF.